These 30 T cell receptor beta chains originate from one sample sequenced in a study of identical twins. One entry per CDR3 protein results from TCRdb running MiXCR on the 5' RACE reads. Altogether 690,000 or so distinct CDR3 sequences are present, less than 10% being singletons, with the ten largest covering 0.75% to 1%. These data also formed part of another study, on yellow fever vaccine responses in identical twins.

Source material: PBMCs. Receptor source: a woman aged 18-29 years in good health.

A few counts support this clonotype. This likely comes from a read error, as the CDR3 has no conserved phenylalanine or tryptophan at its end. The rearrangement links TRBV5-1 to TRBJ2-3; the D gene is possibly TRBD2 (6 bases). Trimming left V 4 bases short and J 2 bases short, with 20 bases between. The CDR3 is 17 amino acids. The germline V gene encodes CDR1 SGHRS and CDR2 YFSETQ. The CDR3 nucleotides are TGCGCCAGCAGCCGCGGGAAAACGCCGCTCCCCACAGATACGCAGTATCTT. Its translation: CASSRGKTPLPTDTQYL.

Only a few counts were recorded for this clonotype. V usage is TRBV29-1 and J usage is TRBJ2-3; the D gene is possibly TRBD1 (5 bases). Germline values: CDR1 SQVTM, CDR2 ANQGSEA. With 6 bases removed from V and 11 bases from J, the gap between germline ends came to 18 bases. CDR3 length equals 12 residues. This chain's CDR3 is CSVEKQDPGQYF. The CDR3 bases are TGCAGCGTCGAGAAACAGGATCCTGGGCAGTATTTT.

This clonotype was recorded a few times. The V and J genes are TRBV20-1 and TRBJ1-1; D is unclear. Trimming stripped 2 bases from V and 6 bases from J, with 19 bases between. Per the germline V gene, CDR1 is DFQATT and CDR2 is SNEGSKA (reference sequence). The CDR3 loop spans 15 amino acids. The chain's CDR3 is CSARRGFRTNPEAFF. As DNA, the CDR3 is TGCAGTGCTAGACGAGGGTTTCGTACCAATCCTGAAGCTTTCTTT.

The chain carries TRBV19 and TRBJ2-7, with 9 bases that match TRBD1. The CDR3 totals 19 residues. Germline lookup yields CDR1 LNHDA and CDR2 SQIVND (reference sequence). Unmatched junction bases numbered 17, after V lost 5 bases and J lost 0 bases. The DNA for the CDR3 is TGTGCCAGTAGTCCTCACCTTGGGGGGACAGGGCCGCCCTCCTACGAGCAGTACTTC. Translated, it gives CASSPHLGGTGPPSYEQYF. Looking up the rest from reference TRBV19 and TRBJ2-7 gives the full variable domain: DGGITQSPKYLFRKEGQNVTLSCEQNLNHDAMYWYRQDPGQGLRLIYYSQIVNDFQKGDIAEGYSVSREKKESFPLTVTSAQKNPTAFYLCASSPHLGGTGPPSYEQYFGPGTRLTVT.

In nucleotides, the CDR3 is TGTGCCAGCAGCTCGAAATCGCCGGTATACCCCCAAGAGACCCAGTACTTC. Protein: CASSSKSPVYPQETQYF. The chain recombines TRBV7-8 with TRBJ2-5, with no clear D. CDR3 length: 17 residues. V dropped 4 bases and J dropped 1 base, with 19 bases sitting between them. Germline V gene sequence: CDR1 SGHVS, CDR2 FQNEAQ.

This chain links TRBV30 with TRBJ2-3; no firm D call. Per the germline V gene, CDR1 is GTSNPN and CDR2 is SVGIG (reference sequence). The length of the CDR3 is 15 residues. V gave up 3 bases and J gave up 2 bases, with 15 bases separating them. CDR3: CAWSRQAAPTDTQYF. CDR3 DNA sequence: TGTGCCTGGAGCCGGCAGGCAGCACCCACAGATACGCAGTATTTT. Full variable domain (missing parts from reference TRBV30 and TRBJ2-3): SQTIHQWPATLVQPVGSPLSLECTVEGTSNPNLYWYRQAAGRGLQLLFYSVGIGQISSEVPQNLSASRPQDRQFILSSKKLLLSDSGFYLCAWSRQAAPTDTQYFGPGTRLTVL.

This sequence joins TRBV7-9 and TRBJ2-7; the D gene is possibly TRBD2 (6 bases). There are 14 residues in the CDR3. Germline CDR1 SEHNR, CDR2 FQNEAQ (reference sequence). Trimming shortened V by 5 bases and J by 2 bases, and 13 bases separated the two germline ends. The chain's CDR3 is CASSHRDLPYEQYF. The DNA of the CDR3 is TGTGCCAGCAGCCACCGGGACTTACCCTACGAGCAGTACTTC.

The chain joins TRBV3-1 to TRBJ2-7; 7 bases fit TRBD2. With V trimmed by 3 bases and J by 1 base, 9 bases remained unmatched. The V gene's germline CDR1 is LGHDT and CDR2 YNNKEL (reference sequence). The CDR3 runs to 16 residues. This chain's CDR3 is CASSHYQRGRSYEQYF. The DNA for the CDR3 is TGTGCCAGCAGCCACTATCAGCGGGGTCGTTCCTACGAGCAGTACTTC.

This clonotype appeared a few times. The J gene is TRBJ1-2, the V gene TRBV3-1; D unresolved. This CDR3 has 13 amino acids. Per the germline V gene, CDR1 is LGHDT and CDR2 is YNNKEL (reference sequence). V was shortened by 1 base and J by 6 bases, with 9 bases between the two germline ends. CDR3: CASSQGSGDGYTF. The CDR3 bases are TGTGCCAGCAGCCAAGGAAGCGGAGATGGCTACACCTTC.

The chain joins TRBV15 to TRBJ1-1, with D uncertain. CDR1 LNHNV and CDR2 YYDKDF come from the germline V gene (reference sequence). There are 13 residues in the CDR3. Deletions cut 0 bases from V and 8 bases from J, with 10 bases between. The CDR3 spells CATSRDPVEEAFF. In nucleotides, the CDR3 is TGTGCCACCAGCAGAGATCCGGTGGAAGAAGCTTTCTTT.

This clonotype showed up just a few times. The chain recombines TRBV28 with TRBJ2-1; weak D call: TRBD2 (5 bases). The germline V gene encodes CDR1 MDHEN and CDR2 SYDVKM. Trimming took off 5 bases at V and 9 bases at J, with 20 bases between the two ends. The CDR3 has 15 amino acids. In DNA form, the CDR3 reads TGTGCCAGCAGTCGAGACGGGAAAAGCTTGACTGAGCAGTTCTTC. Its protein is CASSRDGKSLTEQFF.

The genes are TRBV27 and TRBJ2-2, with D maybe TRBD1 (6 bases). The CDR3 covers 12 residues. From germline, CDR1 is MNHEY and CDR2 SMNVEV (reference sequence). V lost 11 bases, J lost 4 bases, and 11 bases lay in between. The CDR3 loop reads CAVRGGTGELFF. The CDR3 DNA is TGTGCCGTACGAGGGGGCACCGGGGAGCTGTTTTTT.

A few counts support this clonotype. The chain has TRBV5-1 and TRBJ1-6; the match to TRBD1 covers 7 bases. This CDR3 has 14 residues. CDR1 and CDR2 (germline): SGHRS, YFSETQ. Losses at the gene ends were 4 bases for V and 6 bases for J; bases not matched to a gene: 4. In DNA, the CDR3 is TGCGCCAGCAGCCCGACAGGGCCTAATTCACCCCTCCACTTT. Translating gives CASSPTGPNSPLHF.

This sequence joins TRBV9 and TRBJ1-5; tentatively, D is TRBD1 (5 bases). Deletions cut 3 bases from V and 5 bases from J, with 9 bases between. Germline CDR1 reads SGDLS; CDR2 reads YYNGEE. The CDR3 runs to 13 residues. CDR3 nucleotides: TGTGCCAGCAGCGGGGGGGAGCATCAGCCCCAGCATTTT. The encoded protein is CASSGGEHQPQHF. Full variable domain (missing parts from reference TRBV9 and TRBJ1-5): DSGVTQTPKHLITATGQRVTLRCSPRSGDLSVYWYQQSLDQGLQFLIQYYNGEERAKGNILERFSAQQFPDLHSELNLSSLELGDSALYFCASSGGEHQPQHFGDGTRLSIL.

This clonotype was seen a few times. The CDR3 reads CASSKGGTSDYNEQFF. For the CDR3, the DNA is TGTGCCAGCAGCAAAGGTGGGACTAGCGACTACAATGAGCAGTTCTTC. The genes are TRBV21-1 and TRBJ2-1; the D call TRBD2 from the table was never checked on the DNA. TRBV21-1 is assigned pseudogene status. This CDR3 comprises 16 residues.

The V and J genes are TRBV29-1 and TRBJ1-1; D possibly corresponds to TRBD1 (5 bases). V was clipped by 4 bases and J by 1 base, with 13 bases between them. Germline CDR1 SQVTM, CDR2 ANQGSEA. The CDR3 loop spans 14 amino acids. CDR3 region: CSVADHDRNTEAFF. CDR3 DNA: TGCAGCGTTGCCGATCACGACAGGAACACTGAAGCTTTCTTT.

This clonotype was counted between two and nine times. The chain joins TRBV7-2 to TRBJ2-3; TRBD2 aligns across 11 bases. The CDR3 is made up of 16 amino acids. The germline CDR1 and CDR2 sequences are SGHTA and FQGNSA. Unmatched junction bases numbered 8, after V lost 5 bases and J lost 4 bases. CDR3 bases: TGTGCCAGCAGCATAACTAGCGGGAGCAATTCAGATACGCAGTATTTT. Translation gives CASSITSGSNSDTQYF. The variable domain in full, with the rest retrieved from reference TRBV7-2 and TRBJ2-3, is GAGVSQSPSNKVTEKGKDVELRCDPISGHTALYWYRQSLGQGLEFLIYFQGNSAPDKSGLPSDRFSAERTGGSVSTLTIQRTQQEDSAVYLCASSITSGSNSDTQYFGPGTRLTVL.

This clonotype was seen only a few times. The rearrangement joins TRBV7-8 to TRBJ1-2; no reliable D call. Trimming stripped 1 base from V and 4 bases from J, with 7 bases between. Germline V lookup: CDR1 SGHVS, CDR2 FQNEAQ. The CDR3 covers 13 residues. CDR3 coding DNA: TGTGCCAGCAGCTTAGACAGTGCCTATGGCTACACCTTC. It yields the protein CASSLDSAYGYTF.

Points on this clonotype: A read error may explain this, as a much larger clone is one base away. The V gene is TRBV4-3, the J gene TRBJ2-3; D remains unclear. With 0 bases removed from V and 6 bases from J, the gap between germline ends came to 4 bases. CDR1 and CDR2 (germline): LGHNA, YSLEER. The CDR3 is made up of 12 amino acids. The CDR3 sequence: CASSQDEDTQYF. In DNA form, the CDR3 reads TGCGCCAGCAGCCAAGATGAGGATACGCAGTATTTT.

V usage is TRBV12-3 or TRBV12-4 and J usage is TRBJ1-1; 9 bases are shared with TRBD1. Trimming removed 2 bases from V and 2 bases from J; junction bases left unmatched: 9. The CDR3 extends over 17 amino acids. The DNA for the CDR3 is TGTGCCAGCAGTTTAAGACAGGGGGAATCTTTAAACACTGAAGCTTTCTTT. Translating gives CASSLRQGESLNTEAFF.

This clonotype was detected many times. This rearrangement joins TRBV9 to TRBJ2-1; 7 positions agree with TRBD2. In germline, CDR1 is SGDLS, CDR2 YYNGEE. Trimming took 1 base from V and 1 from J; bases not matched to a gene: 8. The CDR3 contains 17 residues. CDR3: CASSVMTLGGSYNEQFF. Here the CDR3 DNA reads TGTGCCAGCAGCGTAATGACCTTGGGGGGGTCCTACAATGAGCAGTTCTTC.

The CDR3 loop reads CASSQEGSSGSYEQFF. As DNA, the CDR3 is TGTGCCAGCAGCCAAGAGGGGAGTAGCGGGAGCTATGAGCAGTTCTTC. V and J are TRBV4-2 and TRBJ2-1, with TRBD2 matching 9 bases. V trimming: 0 bases; J trimming: 8 bases; junction bases outside the gene matches: 8. The CDR3 is 16 amino acids. Germline loops: CDR1 LGHNA, CDR2 YNFKEQ.

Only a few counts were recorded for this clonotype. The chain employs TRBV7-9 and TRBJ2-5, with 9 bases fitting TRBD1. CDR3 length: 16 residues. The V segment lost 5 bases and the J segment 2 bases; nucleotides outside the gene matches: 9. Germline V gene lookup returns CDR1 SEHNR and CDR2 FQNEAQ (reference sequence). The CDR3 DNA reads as TGTGCCAGCAGCCTGGGACAGGGCGAGCGTCAAGAGACCCAGTACTTC. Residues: CASSLGQGERQETQYF. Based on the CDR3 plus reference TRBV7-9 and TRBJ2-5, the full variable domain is DTGVSQNPRHKITKRGQNVTFRCDPISEHNRLYWYRQTLGQGPEFLTYFQNEAQLEKSRLLSDRFSAERPKGSFSTLEIQRTEQGDSAMYLCASSLGQGERQETQYFGPGTRLLVL.

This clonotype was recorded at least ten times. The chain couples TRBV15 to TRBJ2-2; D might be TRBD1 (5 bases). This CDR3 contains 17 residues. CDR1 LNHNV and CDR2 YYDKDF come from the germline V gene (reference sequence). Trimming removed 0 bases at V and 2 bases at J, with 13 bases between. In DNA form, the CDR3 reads TGTGCCACCAGCAGAGATCTAAAAGGGGCTAACACCGGGGAGCTGTTTTTT. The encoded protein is CATSRDLKGANTGELFF.

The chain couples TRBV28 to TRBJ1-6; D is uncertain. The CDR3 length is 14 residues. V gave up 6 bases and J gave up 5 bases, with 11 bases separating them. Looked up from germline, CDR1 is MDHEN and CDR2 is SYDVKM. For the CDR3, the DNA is TGTGCCAGCAGAGCACGGGAGCATAATTCACCCCTCCACTTT. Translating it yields CASRAREHNSPLHF.

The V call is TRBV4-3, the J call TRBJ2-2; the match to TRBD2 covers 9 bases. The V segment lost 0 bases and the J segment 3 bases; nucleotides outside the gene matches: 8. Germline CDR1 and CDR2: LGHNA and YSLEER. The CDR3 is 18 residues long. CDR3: CASSQDPPLAGHTGELFF. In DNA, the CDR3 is TGCGCCAGCAGCCAAGATCCCCCGCTAGCGGGACACACCGGGGAGCTGTTTTTT.

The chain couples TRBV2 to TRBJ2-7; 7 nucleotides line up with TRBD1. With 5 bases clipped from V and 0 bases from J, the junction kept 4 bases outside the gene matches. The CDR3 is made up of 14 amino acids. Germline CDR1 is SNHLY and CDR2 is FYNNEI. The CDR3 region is CASSHGTVSYEQYF. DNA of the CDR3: TGTGCCAGCAGTCACGGGACAGTCTCCTACGAGCAGTACTTC.

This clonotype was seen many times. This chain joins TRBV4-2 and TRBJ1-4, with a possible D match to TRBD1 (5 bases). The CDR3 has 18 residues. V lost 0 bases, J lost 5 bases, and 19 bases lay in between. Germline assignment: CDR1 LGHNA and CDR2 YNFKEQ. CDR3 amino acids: CASSQEGVGGGRNEKLFF. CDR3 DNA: TGTGCCAGCAGCCAAGAAGGGGTCGGTGGGGGGAGGAATGAAAAACTGTTTTTT.

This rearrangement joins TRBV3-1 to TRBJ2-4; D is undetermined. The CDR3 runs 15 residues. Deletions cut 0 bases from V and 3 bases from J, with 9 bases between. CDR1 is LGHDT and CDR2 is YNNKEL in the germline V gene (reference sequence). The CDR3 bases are TGTGCCAGCAGCCAAGAGGTCCATATCAAAAACATTCAGTACTTC. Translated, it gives CASSQEVHIKNIQYF.

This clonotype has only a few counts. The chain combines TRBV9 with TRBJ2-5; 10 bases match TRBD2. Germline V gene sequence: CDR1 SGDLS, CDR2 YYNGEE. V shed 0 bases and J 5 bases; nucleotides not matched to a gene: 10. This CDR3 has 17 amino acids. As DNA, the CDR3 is TGTGCCAGCAGCGTAGATCCCAGCGGGGGGGCCTCGGAGACCCAGTACTTC. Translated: CASSVDPSGGASETQYF.